The rows below give T cell receptor beta chains drawn from one sample of a study of response to subunit inactivated influenza vaccine. Via MiXCR, TCRdb re-called the RT-PCR reads, giving one row per CDR3 protein. Of almost 250,000 distinct CDR3 sequences in the sample, 9% to 15% are singletons; the top ten hold about 8%. The source was non-naive T cells sorted from PBMCs, collected 14 days before vaccination. These receptors all stem from a man in his fifties who received an inactivated influenza vaccine. Each CDR3 is given with its conserved first and last residue. The D gene is left open where the match is weak. Clone size is not always given. Where it is, it says once, few, many or a class for expanded clones.

.,TRBJ1-1,TRBV7-8,.,CASSLSAAPYLFEAFF,TGTGCCAGCAGCTTGTCGGCGGCCCCGTACCTCTTTGAAGCTTTCTTT
.,TRBJ2-2,TRBV2,TRBD2,CASSARLADNTGELFF,TGTGCCAGCAGTGCGAGGCTAGCGGATAACACCGGGGAGCTGTTTTTT
many,TRBJ2-1,TRBV12-3/TRBV12-4,.,CASSPRAGRTSYNEQFF,TGTGCCAGCAGTCCCCGGGCAGGCCGAACCTCCTACAATGAGCAGTTCTTC
.,TRBJ2-7,TRBV2,TRBD1,CASNPGTGIYEQYF,TGTGCCAGCAACCCCGGGACAGGGATCTACGAGCAGTACTTC
.,TRBJ2-2,TRBV29-1,.,CSVDVSGNTGELFF,TGCAGCGTCGACGTCTCCGGGAACACCGGGGAGCTGTTTTTT
few,TRBJ2-2,TRBV7-2,.,CASIPGPTVANTGELFF,TGTGCCAGCATTCCAGGGCCCACCGTAGCGAACACCGGGGAGCTGTTTTTT
.,TRBJ2-7,TRBV18,.,CASSPPHTPYEQYF,TGTGCCAGCTCACCACCCCACACACCCTACGAGCAGTACTTC
.,TRBJ2-2,TRBV20-1,.,CSARAGGEWGPTNTGELFF,TGCAGTGCTAGAGCGGGGGGCGAGTGGGGACCGACGAACACCGGGGAGCTGTTTTTT
few,TRBJ2-1,TRBV6-2/TRBV6-3,.,CASGRYNEQFF,TGTGCCAGCGGGAGGTACAATGAGCAGTTCTTC
many,TRBJ1-1,TRBV4-3,.,CASSQVSGARTEAFF,TGCGCCAGCAGCCAAGTATCGGGGGCTCGCACTGAAGCTTTCTTT
many,TRBJ2-2,TRBV7-3,.,CASSMGERAGELFF,TGTGCCAGCAGCATGGGGGAGCGGGCCGGGGAGCTGTTTTTT